These T cell receptor beta chains were read from a single sample in a study of identifying expanded T cells in peripheral blood. Assay used: immunoSEQ multiplex PCR; TCRdb lists only in-frame clones, some missing. The sample includes about 100,000 clones, approximately 84% of them seen just once. Sequenced material: blood. The source of these receptors is a person aged 18 to 75 in good health. The CDR3 runs from the conserved cysteine through the conserved F or W. Each record gives: D gene, clone size, V gene, J gene, CDR3 protein, CDR3 DNA. The D gene is left open where the match is weak. Only part of the rows carry a size: once, few, many, or a class if the clone is expanded.

.,.,TRBV7-2,TRBJ1-5,CASSFSWGGSNQPQHF,TGTGCCAGCAGCTTCTCTTGGGGTGGCAGCAATCAGCCCCAGCATTTT
.,.,TRBV29-1,TRBJ2-2,CSVFQSANTGELFF,TGCAGCGTTTTCCAGTCCGCGAACACCGGGGAGCTGTTTTTT
.,.,TRBV28,TRBJ1-1,CASSLQAYTEAFF,TGTGCCAGCAGTCTACAGGCGTACACTGAAGCTTTCTTT
.,few,TRBV2,TRBJ2-2,CASSEALVDTGELFF,TGTGCCAGCAGTGAAGCGCTTGTGGACACCGGGGAGCTGTTTTTT
.,.,TRBV19,TRBJ1-5,CASKLLPSPDQPQHF,TGTGCCAGTAAACTCCTCCCCTCGCCGGATCAGCCCCAGCATTTT
.,.,TRBV6-4,TRBJ2-2,CASSAVMDTGELFF,TGTGCCAGCAGTGCCGTTATGGACACCGGGGAGCTGTTTTTT
TRBD1,.,TRBV15,TRBJ2-6,CATSRGAAYGSRGTGANVLTF,TGTGCCACCAGCAGAGGAGCCGCTTATGGGTCCAGGGGGACTGGGGCCAACGTCCTGACTTTC
TRBD1,.,TRBV5-8,TRBJ1-2,CAIQTGGTGYTF,TGTGCCATACAGACAGGGGGAACGGGCTACACCTTC
.,.,TRBV7-9,TRBJ2-1,CASSLGGIDVEQFF,TGTGCCAGCAGCTTAGGAGGTATCGACGTTGAGCAGTTCTTC
.,.,TRBV6-6,TRBJ1-1,CASSYRRGLDTEAFF,TGTGCCAGCAGTTACCGTAGAGGGTTGGACACTGAAGCTTTCTTT
TRBD1,.,TRBV18,TRBJ2-7,CASSPPGQGSNEQYF,TGTGCCAGCTCACCACCGGGACAGGGGTCCAACGAGCAGTACTTC
TRBD2,.,TRBV6-6,TRBJ2-5,CASRTSGLQETQYF,TGTGCCAGCCGGACTAGCGGGTTACAAGAGACCCAGTACTTC
.,.,TRBV7-9,TRBJ1-5,CASSLGGGGFQPQHF,TGTGCCAGCAGCTTAGGAGGGGGGGGGTTTCAGCCCCAGCATTTT
.,once,TRBV6-5,TRBJ1-2,CASSYSSSLGFDGYTF,TGTGCCAGCAGTTACTCGTCTTCCTTGGGGTTTGATGGCTACACCTTC
.,.,TRBV30,TRBJ1-3,CAGDSSGNTIYF,TGTGCCGGTGACTCCTCTGGAAACACCATATATTTT
TRBD1,.,TRBV14,TRBJ1-6,CASSQQGAWYSPLHF,TGTGCCAGCAGCCAACAGGGGGCCTGGTATTCACCCCTCCACTTT
TRBD1,.,TRBV19,TRBJ1-1,CASRPGTGGNTEAFF,TGTGCCAGTCGTCCCGGGACAGGGGGGAACACTGAAGCTTTCTTT
TRBD1,.,TRBV7-9,TRBJ1-1,CASSLQGVNTEAFF,TGTGCCAGCAGCTTACAGGGGGTGAACACTGAAGCTTTCTTT
.,.,TRBV5-4,TRBJ1-1,CASSMGLTGVNTEAFF,TGTGCCAGCAGCATGGGATTGACTGGAGTGAACACTGAAGCTTTCTTT
.,.,TRBV6-6,TRBJ1-1,CASSNRAREAFF,TGTGCCAGCAGCAACAGGGCCAGGGAAGCTTTCTTT
.,.,TRBV18,TRBJ1-2,CASSPLEGYGYTF,TGTGCCAGCTCACCATTGGAGGGGTATGGCTACACCTTC
.,once,TRBV5-1,TRBJ2-7,CASQDTSSYEQYF,TGCGCCAGCCAAGACACCAGCTCCTACGAGCAGTACTTC
.,.,TRBV2,TRBJ2-3,CASTGLPGDTQYF,TGTGCCAGCACCGGCCTCCCTGGCGATACGCAGTATTTT
.,.,TRBV5-4,TRBJ1-2,CASSPGGGLYGYTF,TGTGCCAGCAGCCCGGGGGGGGGCCTCTATGGCTACACCTTC
.,.,TRBV5-1,TRBJ2-3,CASSFPGEDTQYF,TGCGCCAGCAGCTTCCCGGGGGAAGATACGCAGTATTTT
TRBD1,.,TRBV11-3,TRBJ1-1,CASSLDQGGSFLITEAFF,TGTGCCAGCAGCTTAGATCAGGGGGGAAGTTTTTTAATAACTGAAGCTTTCTTT
.,.,TRBV4-1,TRBJ1-1,CASSQDPSVEAFF,TGCGCCAGCAGCCAAGATCCCTCCGTTGAAGCTTTCTTT
TRBD1,once,TRBV5-1,TRBJ2-7,CASSPGQGAYEQYF,TGCGCCAGCAGCCCAGGACAGGGGGCCTACGAGCAGTACTTC
TRBD2,.,TRBV29-1,TRBJ2-1,CSVLLAGGNEQFF,TGCAGCGTGTTACTAGCGGGGGGCAATGAGCAGTTCTTC
TRBD2,.,TRBV5-1,TRBJ2-3,CASSWLAGSSTDTQYF,TGCGCCAGCAGCTGGTTAGCGGGGTCCTCCACAGATACGCAGTATTTT
.,.,TRBV6-5,TRBJ1-2,CASKAGGGYGYTF,TGTGCCAGCAAGGCGGGGGGTGGCTATGGCTACACCTTC
.,few,TRBV2,TRBJ1-1,CASSGLENTEAFF,TGTGCCAGCAGTGGGTTAGAGAACACTGAAGCTTTCTTT
.,.,TRBV7-3,TRBJ2-5,CASSYSAQETQYF,TGTGCCAGCAGCTACAGCGCCCAAGAGACCCAGTACTTC
TRBD1,.,TRBV18,TRBJ1-1,CASSPRFKGRGANTEAFF,TGTGCCAGCTCACCACGATTTAAAGGCAGGGGGGCGAACACTGAAGCTTTCTTT
TRBD1,.,TRBV19,TRBJ1-2,CASSRQGVRNGYTF,TGTGCCAGTAGTAGACAGGGAGTAAGAAACGGCTACACCTTC
TRBD1,once,TRBV11-2,TRBJ2-3,CASSLTGGTDTQYF,TGTGCCAGCAGCTTAACAGGGGGCACAGATACGCAGTATTTT
TRBD1,.,TRBV19,TRBJ1-1,CASSHRGNTEAFF,TGTGCCAGTAGTCACAGGGGCAACACTGAAGCTTTCTTT
.,.,TRBV6-5,TRBJ1-2,CASREGGSNYGYTF,TGTGCCAGCAGGGAAGGGGGAAGTAACTATGGCTACACCTTC
.,.,TRBV19,TRBJ1-2,CASSSRARFYGYTF,TGTGCCAGTAGTTCCCGGGCCAGATTCTATGGCTACACCTTC
TRBD1,.,TRBV6-1,TRBJ2-7,CASSESGRGPEQYF,TGTGCCAGCAGTGAGTCGGGAAGGGGGCCCGAGCAGTACTTC
.,.,TRBV7-8,TRBJ1-2,CASSLLRVSNYGYTF,TGTGCCAGCAGCTTATTGCGGGTTTCTAACTATGGCTACACCTTC
TRBD1,.,TRBV5-1,TRBJ2-5,CASSLSGQGETQYF,TGCGCCAGCAGCCTCTCAGGACAGGGAGAGACCCAGTACTTC
.,.,TRBV5-4,TRBJ1-5,CASSSDLEGIQPQHF,TGTGCCAGCAGCTCCGATCTCGAGGGGATCCAGCCCCAGCATTTT
.,.,TRBV7-6,TRBJ2-5,CASSDTGGTQYF,TGTGCCAGCAGTGACACCGGGGGGACCCAGTACTTC
.,.,TRBV7-2,TRBJ1-2,CASSLASPRAGYTF,TGTGCCAGCAGCTTAGCTTCCCCGAGGGCTGGCTACACCTTC